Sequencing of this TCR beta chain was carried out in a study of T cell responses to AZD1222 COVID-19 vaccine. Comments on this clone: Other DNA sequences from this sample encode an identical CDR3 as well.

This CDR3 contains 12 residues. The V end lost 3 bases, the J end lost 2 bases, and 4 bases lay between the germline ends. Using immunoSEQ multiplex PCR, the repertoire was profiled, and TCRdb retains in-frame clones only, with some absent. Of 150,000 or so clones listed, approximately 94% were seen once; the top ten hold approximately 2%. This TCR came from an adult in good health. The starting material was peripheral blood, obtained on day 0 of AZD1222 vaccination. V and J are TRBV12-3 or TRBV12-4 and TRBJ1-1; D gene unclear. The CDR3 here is CASSFRNTEAFF. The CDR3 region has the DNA TGTGCCAGCAGTTTCCGTAACACTGAAGCTTTCTTT.